This TCR beta chain was captured by sequencing in a study of PD-L1 blockade in urothelial cancer. Overall study: Specimens of blood held a median count of roughly 150,000 T cells.

In its sample, this clone was seen once. Its specificity is not known. Study-level points and caveats: Durable-benefit patients expanded tumor-associated blood clones more at 3 weeks.

The method was immunoSEQ multiplex PCR; TCRdb's version includes in-frame clones alone and lacks a portion of them. In the table there are some 42,000 clones, roughly 86% of which are singletons. V lost 4 bases and J 5 bases, leaving 17 bases between the germline ends. Germline lookup yields CDR1 MNHEY and CDR2 SMNVEV (reference sequence). The CDR3 sequence is 15 residues long. The gene calls are TRBV27 and TRBJ1-1; D is uncertain. This sequence was found in a man in his 70s with urothelial cancer. Sequencing was performed on PBMCs, taken around atezolizumab (anti-PD-L1) treatment. The CDR3 protein is CASSSPGVVKTEAFF. As DNA, the CDR3 is TGTGCCAGCAGTTCCCCAGGTGTTGTAAAGACTGAAGCTTTCTTT.